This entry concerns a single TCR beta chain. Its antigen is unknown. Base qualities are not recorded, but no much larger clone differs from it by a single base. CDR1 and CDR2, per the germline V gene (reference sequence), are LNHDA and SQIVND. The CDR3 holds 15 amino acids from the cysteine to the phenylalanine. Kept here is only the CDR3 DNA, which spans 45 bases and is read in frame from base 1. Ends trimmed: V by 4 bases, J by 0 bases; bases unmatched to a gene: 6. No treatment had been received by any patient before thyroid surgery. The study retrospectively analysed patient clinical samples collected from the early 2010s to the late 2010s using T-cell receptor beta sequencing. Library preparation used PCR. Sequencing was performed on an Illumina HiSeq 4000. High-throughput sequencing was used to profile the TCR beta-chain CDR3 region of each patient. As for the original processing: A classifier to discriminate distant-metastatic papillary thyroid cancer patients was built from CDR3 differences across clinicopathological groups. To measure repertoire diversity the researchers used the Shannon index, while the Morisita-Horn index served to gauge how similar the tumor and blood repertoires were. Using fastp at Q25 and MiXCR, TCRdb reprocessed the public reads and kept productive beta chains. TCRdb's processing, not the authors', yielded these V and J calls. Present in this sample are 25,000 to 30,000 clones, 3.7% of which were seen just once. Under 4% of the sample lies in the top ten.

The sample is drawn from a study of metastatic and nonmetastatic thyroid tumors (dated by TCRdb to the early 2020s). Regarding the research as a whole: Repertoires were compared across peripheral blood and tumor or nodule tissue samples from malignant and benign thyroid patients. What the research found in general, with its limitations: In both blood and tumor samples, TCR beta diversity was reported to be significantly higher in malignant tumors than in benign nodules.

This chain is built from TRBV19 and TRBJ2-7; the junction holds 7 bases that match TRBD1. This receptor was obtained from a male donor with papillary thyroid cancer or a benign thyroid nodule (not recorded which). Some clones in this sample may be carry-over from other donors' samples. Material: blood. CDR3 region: CASSKGQAFSYEQYF. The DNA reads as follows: TGTGCCAGTAGTAAAGGACAGGCTTTCTCCTACGAGCAGTACTTC.